The 7 T cell receptor beta chains presented below share a single source sample, sequenced in a study of T-cell memory formation after mild COVID-19 (dated by TCRdb to 2020 to 2023). Receptor libraries were prepared by 5' RACE. The sequencer listed for this sample is Illumina NovaSeq 6000. TCRdb cleaned the public reads at Q25 with fastp, built clones with MiXCR and kept in-frame beta chains. Each entry is one CDR3 protein sequence, shown with its most common DNA and genes. The sample table holds roughly 350,000 distinct CDR3 sequences, of which around 28% were seen once. Roughly 13% of the sample goes to the ten largest clones. Input material: PBMCs or a T cell subset sorted from them (not recorded which). The receptor set was obtained from an adult woman who had mild COVID-19 (a few samples of this study predate the infection). The sample titles of this study are shuffled in the database, so cell type and time point are left out; the donor was told from shared clones.

The chain links TRBV20-1 to TRBJ2-7; D gene uncertain. This CDR3 has 13 amino acids. Germline V gene lookup returns CDR1 DFQATT and CDR2 SNEGSKA (reference sequence). Trimming left V 1 base short and J 3 bases short, with 10 bases between. The CDR3 nucleotides read TGCAGTGCTAGAGTTGAAGAGGTCTACGAGCAGTACTTC. Translating gives CSARVEEVYEQYF.

Only a few counts were recorded for this clonotype. This chain links TRBV4-3 with TRBJ2-1; 16 nucleotides agree with TRBD2. CDR3 length: 18 amino acids. The V segment lost 3 bases and the J segment 9 bases; nucleotides outside the gene matches: 11. Germline values: CDR1 LGHNA, CDR2 YSLEER. The CDR3 loop reads CASSHQTGLAGGPAEQFF. The CDR3 DNA follows: TGCGCCAGCAGCCACCAAACGGGACTAGCGGGAGGGCCGGCTGAGCAGTTCTTC.

This clonotype has just a few counts. The V call is TRBV24-1, the J call TRBJ1-4; TRBD1 might be the D (5 bases). CDR3 length: 16 amino acids. Trimming left V 5 bases short and J 4 bases short, with 16 bases between. Germline V lookup: CDR1 KGHDR, CDR2 SFDVKD. CDR3 sequence reads: CATSAGLGRGNEKLFF. For the CDR3, the DNA is TGTGCCACCAGTGCCGGTTTGGGGCGAGGTAATGAAAAACTGTTTTTT.

This clonotype turned up a few times. The V gene is TRBV4-1, the J gene TRBJ1-2; D is ambiguous. The V and J ends lost 4 bases and 3 bases respectively, with 18 bases between them. The germline CDR1 and CDR2 sequences are MGHRA and YSYEKL. This CDR3 spans 16 amino acids. CDR3 region: CASSRQVSRNDYGYTF. Written as DNA, the CDR3 is TGCGCCAGCAGCCGCCAAGTTTCCCGGAACGACTATGGCTACACCTTC.

This clonotype has a handful of counts. This sequence joins TRBV12-3 or TRBV12-4 and TRBJ2-7; D gene unclear. Trimming pared 4 bases from V and 6 bases from J, leaving 16 bases between. There are 14 residues in the CDR3. CDR3 residues: CASSSLKRASEQYF. The CDR3 DNA follows: TGTGCCAGCAGTTCACTCAAAAGGGCTAGCGAGCAGTACTTC.

The chain uses TRBV7-3 and TRBJ2-3, with 8 bases aligning to TRBD2. Germline loops: CDR1 SGHTA, CDR2 FQGTGA. V lost 1 base to trimming and J lost 6 bases; unmatched junction nucleotides: 6. The CDR3 loop spans 15 amino acids. For the CDR3, the DNA is TGTGCCAGCAGCTTAAACGGGGGGGCCTCGGATACGCAGTATTTT. Amino acids: CASSLNGGASDTQYF.

This clonotype was observed a handful of times. The chain couples TRBV14 to TRBJ2-1, with D unresolved. CDR3 length: 17 residues. The germline V gene encodes CDR1 SGHDN and CDR2 FVKESK. Trimming took off 1 base at V and 0 bases at J, with 13 bases between the two ends. CDR3 nucleotides: TGTGCCAGCAGCCAAGTTGGTAGCCGAAGCTCCTACAATGAGCAGTTCTTC. Translated, it gives CASSQVGSRSSYNEQFF. The full variable domain, rest sourced from reference TRBV14 and TRBJ2-1, is EAGVTQFPSHSVIEKGQTVTLRCDPISGHDNLYWYRRVMGKEIKFLLHFVKESKQDESGMPNNRFLAERTGGTYSTLKVQPAELEDSGVYFCASSQVGSRSSYNEQFFGPGTRLTVL.